Reported below is one T cell receptor (beta chain). Its specificity is unknown. This sample was taken from a study of cytomegalovirus exposure and HLA in healthy donors. General study results and limits: Rarity characterized most TCR sequences, yet some public TCRs appeared in many donors.

Data came from immunoSEQ multiplex PCR; TCRdb stores just in-frame clones and leaves some out. The data hold hundreds of thousands of clones, with around 87% observed a single time. CDR3 length: 14 amino acids. J gave up 2 bases and V 8 bases, and 5 bases lay outside the gene matches. Germline values: CDR1 LNHDA, CDR2 SQIVND (reference sequence). Sequencing was performed on PBMCs. The source is a woman younger than 35 in good health and CMV-seronegative. This chain connects TRBV19 to TRBJ2-3, with TRBD2 matching 9 bases. The CDR3 loop is CASATSGFTDTQYF. The CDR3 DNA is TGTGCCAGTGCGACTAGCGGCTTCACAGATACGCAGTATTTT.